These 21 T cell receptor beta chains were sequenced from one sample in a study of blood T cell repertoires in COVID-19. Clones were read by immunoSEQ multiplex PCR, and TCRdb kept only the in-frame ones, dropping some. The sample carries 400,000 or so clones, 88% recorded once. The sequenced sample consisted of PBMCs or T cells enriched from blood (not recorded which). The receptors come from a woman aged 40 to 50 with acute COVID-19.

The chain uses TRBV19 and TRBJ1-1, with 9 bases fitting TRBD1. The length of the CDR3 is 14 residues. Germline CDR1 LNHDA, CDR2 SQIVND (reference sequence). Trimming cost V 6 bases and J 5 bases; bases outside gene matches: 7. The CDR3 DNA reads TGTGCCAGTAGACCCCGGGACAGGGAAACTGAAGCTTTCTTT. It is translated as CASRPRDRETEAFF.

This clone was recorded only once. V and J are TRBV9 and TRBJ2-3; tentatively, D is TRBD2 (5 bases). This CDR3 comprises 14 residues. The V end was cut by 6 bases, the J end by 1 base, with 12 bases between. The V gene's germline CDR1 is SGDLS and CDR2 YYNGEE. This chain's CDR3 is CASTRGRGTDTQYF. CDR3 in DNA: TGTGCCAGCACCCGGGGTCGGGGCACAGATACGCAGTATTTT.

The V call is TRBV5-4, the J call TRBJ2-2, with 9 positions matching TRBD1. V shed 5 bases, J shed 2 bases, and the junction held 7 bases outside the gene matches. The CDR3 length is 16 residues. Looked up from germline, CDR1 is SGHNT and CDR2 is YYREEE (reference sequence). DNA of the CDR3: TGTGCCAGCAGGCCGGGACAGGGCGTCAACACCGGGGAGCTGTTTTTT. This sequence encodes CASRPGQGVNTGELFF.

V and J are TRBV19 and TRBJ1-1; maybe TRBD1 (6 bases). CDR3 length: 15 amino acids. The germline V and J ends were trimmed by 5 bases and 5 bases, with 18 bases remaining between them. CDR1 and CDR2 (germline): LNHDA, SQIVND (reference sequence). The CDR3 sequence: CASSSMWGGGTEAFF. CDR3 DNA: TGTGCCAGTAGTTCCATGTGGGGGGGCGGAACTGAAGCTTTCTTT.

The chain recombines TRBV27 with TRBJ2-7; perhaps TRBD1 as D (5 bases). From germline, CDR1 is MNHEY and CDR2 SMNVEV (reference sequence). CDR3 length: 13 residues. The ends were cut back, 5 bases at V and 1 base at J, with 9 bases in the middle. The CDR3 sequence: CASSAQGSYEQYF. CDR3 coding DNA: TGTGCCAGCAGTGCGCAGGGTTCCTACGAGCAGTACTTC.

The gene calls are TRBV5-6 and TRBJ2-2; 12 positions match TRBD1. The V segment lost 4 bases and the J segment 4 bases; nucleotides outside the gene matches: 8. The germline gives CDR1 SGHDT, CDR2 YYEEEE. This CDR3 has 17 residues. CDR3 residues: CASSIGTGGAGTGELFF. In nucleotides, the CDR3 is TGTGCCAGCAGCATCGGGACAGGGGGCGCGGGCACCGGGGAGCTGTTTTTT.

The gene calls are TRBV6-5 and TRBJ1-2; a possible D gene is TRBD1 (6 bases). The V end lost 8 bases, the J end lost 4 bases, and 17 bases lay between the germline ends. CDR1 MNHEY and CDR2 SVGAGI come from the germline V gene. The CDR3 runs to 14 residues. Here the CDR3 DNA reads TGTGCCAGCGGTTCAGTTGGACAGATCTATGGCTACACCTTC. Its protein is CASGSVGQIYGYTF.

J is TRBJ2-5 and V is TRBV24-1; D perhaps matches TRBD2 (6 bases). With 1 base removed from V and 2 bases from J, the gap between germline ends came to 10 bases. This CDR3 has 15 residues. CDR1 is KGHDR, CDR2 SFDVKD, per germline. CDR3 region: CATSDFLAGQETQYF. In DNA, the CDR3 is TGTGCCACCAGTGATTTTCTGGCGGGGCAAGAGACCCAGTACTTC.

This chain links TRBV9 with TRBJ2-1; TRBD2 is a possible D gene (6 bases). Germline V gene lookup returns CDR1 SGDLS and CDR2 YYNGEE. The V gene lost 3 bases and the J gene lost 2 bases, with 12 bases spanning the gap. The CDR3 extends over 15 amino acids. The CDR3 region has the DNA TGTGCCAGCAGCGGGCGACTAGGCCCCTACAATGAGCAGTTCTTC. Translated, it gives CASSGRLGPYNEQFF.

The genes are TRBV2 and TRBJ2-1; TRBD2 matches at 15 bases. From germline, CDR1 is SNHLY and CDR2 FYNNEI. The ends lost 6 bases at V and 8 bases at J; junction bases unmatched: 5. The CDR3 sequence is 15 residues long. The CDR3 DNA is TGTGCCAGCAGCCAAAGGACTAGCGGGGGGGATGAGCAGTTCTTC. The encoded protein is CASSQRTSGGDEQFF.

The table lists this clone with a count of one. The V and J genes are TRBV6-1 and TRBJ1-2; D gene ambiguous. This CDR3 contains 20 residues. The ends were cut back, 3 bases at V and 2 bases at J, with 28 bases in the middle. CDR1 MNHNS and CDR2 SASEGT come from the germline V gene. CDR3 coding DNA: TGTGCCAGCAGTGAGATGCTTCCGGGAAGAGCTGCGGAGCGGAACTATGGCTACACCTTC. Its protein is CASSEMLPGRAAERNYGYTF.

This chain connects TRBV24-1 to TRBJ2-1, with 8 bases aligning to TRBD1. This CDR3 comprises 16 residues. V trimming: 5 bases; J trimming: 5 bases; junction bases outside the gene matches: 10. Germline V gene lookup returns CDR1 KGHDR and CDR2 SFDVKD. The CDR3 bases are TGTGCCACCAGTGTTGACAGGGGATTATGGAACAATGAGCAGTTCTTC. As protein: CATSVDRGLWNNEQFF.

The V and J genes are TRBV7-9 and TRBJ1-5, with 7 nucleotides matching TRBD1. The germline gives CDR1 SEHNR, CDR2 FQNEAQ (reference sequence). After removal of 6 bases from V and 1 base from J, the junction contained 3 bases not matched to a gene. The CDR3 totals 14 residues. The CDR3 region has the DNA TGTGCCAGCAGTCGGGACAGAAGCAATCAGCCCCAGCATTTT. It encodes CASSRDRSNQPQHF. Filled out from reference TRBV7-9 and TRBJ1-5, the complete variable domain reads DTGVSQNPRHKITKRGQNVTFRCDPISEHNRLYWYRQTLGQGPEFLTYFQNEAQLEKSRLLSDRFSAERPKGSFSTLEIQRTEQGDSAMYLCASSRDRSNQPQHFGDGTRLSIL.

The rearrangement joins TRBV28 to TRBJ1-5, with TRBD1 matching over 8 bases. The CDR3 is made up of 14 amino acids. Germline V gene data show CDR1 as MDHEN and CDR2 as SYDVKM. With 7 bases clipped from V and 7 bases from J, the junction kept 9 bases outside the gene matches. In DNA, the CDR3 is TGTGCCAGCACCGGGACAGGTAGTGGACAGCCCCAGCATTTT. Protein: CASTGTGSGQPQHF.

The rearrangement joins TRBV5-4 to TRBJ2-5; the D gene is possibly TRBD1 (5 bases). CDR3 length equals 14 residues. Trimming left V 0 bases short and J 2 bases short, with 8 bases between. The germline gives CDR1 SGHNT, CDR2 YYREEE (reference sequence). The DNA for the CDR3 is TGTGCCAGCAGCTTGGTACAGGCTCAAGAGACCCAGTACTTC. This translates into CASSLVQAQETQYF.

This chain uses TRBV11-2 with TRBJ2-2; no reliable D call. The CDR3 length is 13 residues. The V gene lost 7 bases and the J gene lost 5 bases, with 11 bases spanning the gap. Per germline, CDR1 SGHAT and CDR2 FQNNGV. CDR3 amino acids: CASTLASTGELFF. CDR3 nucleotide sequence: TGTGCCAGCACCTTGGCCTCGACCGGGGAGCTGTTTTTT.

The chain combines TRBV11-2 with TRBJ2-7; TRBD2 aligns across 13 bases. V was clipped by 5 bases and J by 4 bases; unmatched bases: 5. There are 15 residues in the CDR3. Germline V lookup: CDR1 SGHAT, CDR2 FQNNGV. CDR3 DNA sequence: TGTGCCAGCAGCCCAACTAGCGGGGGGGTTTACGAGCAGTACTTC. Its translation is CASSPTSGGVYEQYF.

This chain connects TRBV19 to TRBJ1-1; a weak D match, TRBD1 (5 bases). From germline, CDR1 is LNHDA and CDR2 SQIVND (reference sequence). The CDR3 extends over 15 amino acids. V gave up 10 bases and J gave up 3 bases, with 21 bases separating them. CDR3 sequence reads: CATKSRGDLHTEAFF. As DNA, the CDR3 is TGTGCCACTAAGTCTCGGGGGGACCTACACACTGAAGCTTTCTTT.

The chain is built from TRBV5-1 and TRBJ2-1, with 13 bases that match TRBD2. Trimming removed 6 bases from V and 0 bases from J; junction bases left unmatched: 9. Per germline, CDR1 SGHRS and CDR2 YFSETQ. This CDR3 is 18 amino acids long. Here the CDR3 reads CASTSTSGGLSSYNEQFF. The CDR3 DNA sequence: TGCGCCAGCACCTCGACTAGCGGGGGGTTGAGCTCCTACAATGAGCAGTTCTTC.

This clone has just one count. The CDR3 DNA reads TGTGCCATCAGTGGGACGGGGGAGAGCACAGATACGCAGTATTTT. It specifies CAISGTGESTDTQYF. The V call is TRBV10-3, the J call TRBJ2-3, with D possibly TRBD2 on 6 matching bases. The CDR3 sequence is 15 residues long. Between the trimmed V and J ends, which lost 4 bases and 0 bases, there was a span of 11 bases. Germline values: CDR1 ENHRY, CDR2 SYGVKD.

This clone was detected only a few times. The rearrangement joins TRBV10-1 to TRBJ2-2; 9 bases match TRBD2. Germline V gene data show CDR1 as WNHNN and CDR2 as SYGVQD (reference sequence). Unmatched junction bases numbered 7, after V lost 7 bases and J lost 4 bases. The CDR3 is made up of 15 amino acids. In DNA form, the CDR3 reads TGCGCCAGCACCGTCGGCGGGGGGGGCACCGGGGAGCTGTTTTTT. Protein sequence: CASTVGGGGTGELFF.